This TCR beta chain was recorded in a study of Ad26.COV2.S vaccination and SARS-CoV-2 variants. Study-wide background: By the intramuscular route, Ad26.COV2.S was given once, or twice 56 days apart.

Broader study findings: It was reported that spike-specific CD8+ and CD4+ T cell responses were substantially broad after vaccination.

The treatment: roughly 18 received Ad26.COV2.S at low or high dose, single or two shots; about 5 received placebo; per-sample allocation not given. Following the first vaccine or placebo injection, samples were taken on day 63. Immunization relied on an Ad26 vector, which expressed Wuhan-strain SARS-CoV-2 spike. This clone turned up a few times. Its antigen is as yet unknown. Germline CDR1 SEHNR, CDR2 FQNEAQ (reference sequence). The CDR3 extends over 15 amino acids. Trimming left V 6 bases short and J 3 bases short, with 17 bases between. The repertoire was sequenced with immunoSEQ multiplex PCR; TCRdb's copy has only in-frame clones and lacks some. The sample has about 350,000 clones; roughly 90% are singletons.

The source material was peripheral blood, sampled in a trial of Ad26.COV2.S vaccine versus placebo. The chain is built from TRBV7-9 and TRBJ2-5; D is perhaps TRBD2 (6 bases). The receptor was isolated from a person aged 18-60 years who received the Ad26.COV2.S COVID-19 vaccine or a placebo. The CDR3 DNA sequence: TGTGCCAGCAGTCAGGCGGCGGGGAAAGAAGAGACCCAGTACTTC. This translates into CASSQAAGKEETQYF.